The 27 T cell receptor beta chains in this list originate from one sample, sequenced in a study of blood T cell repertoires in COVID-19 (dated by TCRdb to 2020 to 2021). To prepare the library, the immunoSEQ multiplex PCR assay was applied. TCRdb obtained this table from immuneACCESS and retained in-frame rearrangements with V and J assigned. These tables miss some clones; where compared with another copy, unresolved V genes account for less than half of the shortfall, and the remainder is unexplained. A total of 200,000 to 300,000 clones appear in this sample, about 89% of them only once. The ten biggest clones cover more than 1.3% of the sample. Sequencing was performed on peripheral blood. These receptors originate from a woman between 35 and 50 years old who had recovered from COVID-19.

V is TRBV10-3 and J is TRBJ2-6; 7 positions agree with TRBD2. The CDR3 has 15 residues. Germline trimming cut 5 bases from V and 0 bases from J; bases unmatched to any gene: 1. Germline CDR1 is ENHRY and CDR2 is SYGVKD. CDR3 DNA: TGTGCCATCAGTCGGGGGGACTCTGGGGCCAACGTCCTGACTTTC. It encodes CAISRGDSGANVLTF.

This sequence joins TRBV12-5 and TRBJ2-2, with TRBD2 as a possible D gene (6 bases). Trimming cost V 0 bases and J 7 bases, with 15 bases left between them. Germline values: CDR1 LGHNT, CDR2 FRNRAP. The CDR3 runs to 16 residues. CDR3 DNA: TGTGCTAGTGGTTTGGTACTGGAGGGGCCCCACGGGGAGCTGTTTTTT. It encodes CASGLVLEGPHGELFF.

The J gene is TRBJ2-7, the V gene TRBV7-7; tentative D call: TRBD1 (6 bases). CDR3 length: 13 amino acids. Germline CDR1 SSHAT, CDR2 FNYEAQ (reference sequence). CDR3 DNA: TGTGCTAGCTCCCCGAGGGGCAGGGGCGAGCAGTACTTC. Amino acid sequence: CASSPRGRGEQYF.

V usage is TRBV21-1 and J usage is TRBJ1-3; whether TRBD1, the table's D call, matches the DNA was not checked. TRBV21-1 constitutes a pseudogene. The CDR3 covers 14 residues. The CDR3 bases are TGTGCCAGCAGCAAGGGGGGACAGGGATACACCATATATTTT. Translation gives CASSKGGQGYTIYF.

This clone was detected only a few times. The V and J genes are TRBV7-2 and TRBJ1-1; no firm D call. Germline V gene data show CDR1 as SGHTA and CDR2 as FQGNSA. Trimming cost V 5 bases and J 5 bases, with 18 bases left between them. This CDR3 has 15 amino acids. The CDR3 is CASSLRQWSGTEAFF. CDR3 DNA: TGTGCCAGCAGCCTAAGGCAGTGGAGTGGGACTGAAGCTTTCTTT.

In its sample, this clone was seen once. The gene calls are TRBV7-9 and TRBJ2-5; TRBD1 matches at 7 bases. Trimming removed 5 bases from V and 5 bases from J; junction bases left unmatched: 11. Germline V gene sequence: CDR1 SEHNR, CDR2 FQNEAQ (reference sequence). The CDR3 runs 15 residues. The CDR3 reads CASSLRDSRPETQYF. CDR3 DNA sequence: TGTGCCAGCAGCCTAAGGGACAGCCGGCCGGAGACCCAGTACTTC.

The V call is TRBV30, the J call TRBJ1-4, with 7 bases identical to TRBD1. This CDR3 has 12 amino acids. CDR1 GTSNPN and CDR2 SVGIG come from the germline V gene (reference sequence). The V segment lost 5 bases and the J segment 7 bases; nucleotides outside the gene matches: 4. This chain's CDR3 is CAWGQAGEKLFF. The CDR3, as DNA: TGTGCCTGGGGACAGGCGGGTGAAAAACTGTTTTTT.

CDR3 residues: CASSRGSGAPDQPQHF. DNA for the CDR3: TGTGCCAGCAGCAGGGGGTCCGGGGCACCAGATCAGCCCCAGCATTTT. V and J are TRBV7-2 and TRBJ1-5; D might be TRBD1 (6 bases). The CDR3 is made up of 16 amino acids. Trimming removed 5 bases at V and 5 bases at J, with 19 bases between. Germline V gives CDR1 SGHTA, CDR2 FQGNSA. The entire variable domain, with the rest obtained from reference TRBV7-2 and TRBJ1-5, is as follows: GAGVSQSPSNKVTEKGKDVELRCDPISGHTALYWYRQSLGQGLEFLIYFQGNSAPDKSGLPSDRFSAERTGGSVSTLTIQRTQQEDSAVYLCASSRGSGAPDQPQHFGDGTRLSIL.

The chain employs TRBV6-6 and TRBJ1-1, with TRBD1 matching over 9 bases. Germline V gene data show CDR1 as MNHNY and CDR2 as SVGAGI (reference sequence). The CDR3 consists of 16 residues. With 0 bases clipped from V and 4 bases from J, the junction kept 6 bases outside the gene matches. The CDR3: CASSYSGGQGITEAFF. CDR3 DNA: TGTGCCAGCAGTTACTCCGGGGGACAGGGAATCACTGAAGCTTTCTTT.

The V and J genes are TRBV19 and TRBJ1-2, with a weak D call TRBD1 (5 bases). The CDR3 totals 13 residues. Germline V gene data show CDR1 as LNHDA and CDR2 as SQIVND (reference sequence). V dropped 7 bases and J dropped 1 base, with 10 bases sitting between them. DNA for the CDR3: TGTGCCAGTACTGGGGCGCTTAACTATGGCTACACCTTC. This translates into CASTGALNYGYTF.

The genes are TRBV9 and TRBJ2-1; 7 bases align to TRBD2. Trimming removed 2 bases from V and 5 bases from J; junction bases left unmatched: 7. Germline V gene data show CDR1 as SGDLS and CDR2 as YYNGEE. The CDR3 runs to 15 residues. The CDR3 DNA follows: TGTGCCAGCAGCGTCCGCCAGCGGGGCGACAATGAGCAGTTCTTC. Its translation: CASSVRQRGDNEQFF.

The genes are TRBV19 and TRBJ2-1, with TRBD2 identical over 9 bases. Germline values: CDR1 LNHDA, CDR2 SQIVND (reference sequence). Trimming at V came to 3 bases and at J to 8 bases, leaving 14 bases not matched to a gene. The CDR3 spans 17 residues. The CDR3 sequence: CASSIRSGGGALDEQFF. The DNA for the CDR3 is TGTGCCAGTAGTATTAGGTCTGGCGGGGGGGCCCTGGATGAGCAGTTCTTC.

The chain uses TRBV19 and TRBJ2-3, with D possibly TRBD2 on 6 matching bases. Deletions cut 3 bases from V and 4 bases from J, with 14 bases between. The germline gives CDR1 LNHDA, CDR2 SQIVND (reference sequence). The CDR3 has 15 amino acids. CDR3 sequence: CASSMWRLGADTQYF. The CDR3 bases are TGTGCCAGTAGTATGTGGAGACTAGGCGCAGATACGCAGTATTTT.

The rearrangement links TRBV6-5 to TRBJ1-6; D not resolved. Germline V gene data show CDR1 as MNHEY and CDR2 as SVGAGI. This CDR3 contains 16 residues. V dropped 0 bases and J dropped 5 bases, with 11 bases sitting between them. CDR3 residues: CASSYSGPGNNSPLHF. The CDR3 coding sequence is TGTGCCAGCAGTTACTCAGGGCCGGGGAATAATTCACCCCTCCACTTT.

The CDR3 is CASTTGRREPGELFF. The CDR3 DNA is TGTGCCAGCACCACCGGGCGGAGGGAGCCCGGGGAGCTGTTTTTT. The chain employs TRBV7-8 and TRBJ2-2, with D tentatively TRBD2 (6 bases). CDR1 is SGHVS, CDR2 FQNEAQ, per germline. The CDR3 runs 15 residues. Between the trimmed V and J ends, which lost 7 bases and 6 bases, there was a span of 18 bases. Filled out from reference TRBV7-8 and TRBJ2-2, the complete variable domain reads GAGVSQSPRYKVAKRGQDVALRCDPISGHVSLFWYQQALGQGPEFLTYFQNEAQLDKSGLPSDRFFAERPEGSVSTLKIQRTQQEDSAVYLCASTTGRREPGELFFGEGSRLTVL.

This chain uses TRBV3-1 (or the pseudogene TRBV3-2) with TRBJ2-5; maybe TRBD2 (5 bases). Germline V gene lookup returns CDR1 LGHDT and CDR2 YNNKEL (reference sequence). Trimming took off 4 bases at V and 11 bases at J, with 14 bases between the two ends. The CDR3 runs to 12 residues. The CDR3: CASSPWGAAQYF. CDR3 coding DNA: TGTGCCAGCAGCCCTTGGGGAGCGGCTCAGTACTTC.

The rearrangement uses TRBV5-1 and TRBJ1-3; 12 positions match TRBD1. The germline V gene encodes CDR1 SGHRS and CDR2 YFSETQ. Trimming at V came to 4 bases and at J to 2 bases, leaving 10 bases not matched to a gene. The CDR3 spans 18 residues. CDR3 bases: TGCGCCAGCAGCGCAAGGCCGGGACAGGGGGCGCCTGGAAACACCATATATTTT. Amino acid sequence: CASSARPGQGAPGNTIYF.

The chain uses TRBV9 and TRBJ1-1, with 7 nucleotides matching TRBD1. The V gene end was trimmed by 4 bases and the J gene end by 0 bases; junction bases not matched to a gene: 6. This CDR3 has 15 residues. Germline-derived CDR1 and CDR2 are SGDLS and YYNGEE. The CDR3 spells CASSTRQGMNTEAFF. The DNA for the CDR3 is TGTGCCAGCAGCACCAGACAGGGTATGAACACTGAAGCTTTCTTT.

The chain carries TRBV5-1 and TRBJ1-5; D gene ambiguous. Between the trimmed V and J ends, which lost 4 bases and 0 bases, there was a span of 11 bases. CDR1 and CDR2 from the germline V gene are SGHRS and YFSETQ. CDR3 size: 15 residues. The CDR3 nucleotides are TGCGCCAGCAGCCTAACCACCGATAGCAATCAGCCCCAGCATTTT. This encodes CASSLTTDSNQPQHF.

V usage is TRBV6-6 and J usage is TRBJ1-1; TRBD1 might be the D (5 bases). V lost 1 base and J 2 bases, leaving 11 bases between the germline ends. Germline V gene sequence: CDR1 MNHNY, CDR2 SVGAGI (reference sequence). The CDR3 extends over 15 amino acids. CDR3 bases: TGTGCCAGCAGTTACTTTCGGGGGGGAAACACTGAAGCTTTCTTT. Translated, it gives CASSYFRGGNTEAFF.

J is TRBJ1-5 and V is TRBV19, with D hard to call. CDR1 and CDR2 from the germline V gene are LNHDA and SQIVND (reference sequence). The CDR3 extends over 13 amino acids. The germline V and J ends were trimmed by 0 bases and 5 bases, with 5 bases remaining between them. CDR3 in amino acids: CASSIDRDQPQHF. The CDR3 coding sequence is TGTGCCAGTAGTATAGATCGGGATCAGCCCCAGCATTTT.

V and J are TRBV10-3 and TRBJ1-1; D not resolved. The germline CDR1 and CDR2 sequences are ENHRY and SYGVKD. V lost 4 bases, J lost 1 base, and 16 bases lay in between. CDR3 length equals 16 residues. CDR3 bases: TGTGCCATCAGTGGTCCCCCATACGACACGAACACTGAAGCTTTCTTT. It specifies CAISGPPYDTNTEAFF.

The rearrangement uses TRBV7-9 and TRBJ2-1, with TRBD2 matching 10 bases. Germline CDR1 SEHNR, CDR2 FQNEAQ (reference sequence). J was trimmed by 1 base and V by 2 bases; bases with no gene match: 8. The CDR3 sequence is 18 residues long. CDR3 sequence reads: CASSLPGLAAPSYNEQFF. The CDR3 DNA reads TGTGCCAGCAGCTTACCAGGACTAGCGGCACCTTCCTACAATGAGCAGTTCTTC.

With regard to this clone: A junction boundary mismatches the germline segment, possibly from a read error. The rearrangement uses TRBV7-7 and TRBJ1-1; 8 bases agree with TRBD1. Germline V lookup: CDR1 SSHAT, CDR2 FNYEAQ (reference sequence). This CDR3 contains 13 residues. CDR3 loop: CASSPGTGREAFF. CDR3 DNA sequence: TGTGCTAGCAGCCCCGGGACAGGTCGTGAAGCTTTCTTT.

This chain connects TRBV23-1 to TRBJ1-3; possibly TRBD1 for D (5 bases). TRBV23-1 carries the ORF label, with uncertain function. The CDR3 runs 16 residues. V dropped 7 bases and J dropped 0 bases, with 16 bases sitting between them. CDR3: CASTSAGQSSGNTIYF. CDR3 DNA sequence: TGCGCCAGCACCTCGGCAGGGCAGAGCTCTGGAAACACCATATATTTT.

This rearrangement joins TRBV9 to TRBJ1-3; 7 bases line up with TRBD1. The CDR3 covers 17 residues. Germline CDR1 and CDR2: SGDLS and YYNGEE. J lost 1 base, V lost 1 base, and 8 bases had no gene match. In DNA, the CDR3 is TGTGCCAGCAGCGTAACCGGGACAGCTTCATCTGGAAACACCATATATTTT. This gives the protein CASSVTGTASSGNTIYF. Full variable domain (remainder filled in from reference TRBV9 and TRBJ1-3): DSGVTQTPKHLITATGQRVTLRCSPRSGDLSVYWYQQSLDQGLQFLIQYYNGEERAKGNILERFSAQQFPDLHSELNLSSLELGDSALYFCASSVTGTASSGNTIYFGEGSWLTVV.

V gene TRBV5-1 combines with J gene TRBJ1-2, with D perhaps matching TRBD1 (6 bases). Germline assignment: CDR1 SGHRS and CDR2 YFSETQ. This CDR3 comprises 13 residues. The ends were cut back, 4 bases at V and 1 base at J, with 8 bases in the middle. The DNA of the CDR3 is TGCGCCAGCAGCCCACAGGGTAACTATGGCTACACCTTC. Amino acid sequence: CASSPQGNYGYTF.